The 32 T cell receptor beta chains listed next were all sequenced from one sample in a study of blood T cell repertoires in COVID-19. Measured with immunoSEQ multiplex PCR; TCRdb has only the in-frame clones, and not every one. The data contain around 180,000 clones, about nine tenths of them singletons. Sequencing used peripheral blood. These receptors all stem from a man in his 70s with active or convalescent COVID-19.

The genes are TRBV6-5 and TRBJ2-7, with D maybe TRBD2 (7 bases). The CDR3 contains 11 residues. Per the germline V gene, CDR1 is MNHEY and CDR2 is SVGAGI. This chain's CDR3 is CAGGRAYEQYF. DNA for the CDR3: TGTGCAGGGGGGAGGGCCTACGAGCAGTACTTC.

This rearrangement joins TRBV18 to TRBJ1-1; TRBD1 is a possible D gene (6 bases). Germline CDR1 KGHSH, CDR2 LQKENI. CDR3 length: 14 amino acids. Trimming stripped 6 bases from V and 1 base from J, with 12 bases between. This chain's CDR3 is CASSKTGGNTEAFF. In DNA, the CDR3 is TGTGCCAGCTCTAAGACAGGCGGGAACACTGAAGCTTTCTTT. Combining the CDR3 with reference TRBV18 and TRBJ1-1 gives the whole variable domain NAGVMQNPRHLVRRRGQEARLRCSPMKGHSHVYWYRQLPEEGLKFMVYLQKENIIDESGMPKERFSAEFPKEGPSILRIQQVVRGDSAAYFCASSKTGGNTEAFFGQGTRLTVV.

This clone came up a few times. CDR3 nucleotide sequence: TGCGCCAGCAGCTTGGGGGCAGCGGGAACAGGGCAGTACTTC. This translates into CASSLGAAGTGQYF. The chain combines TRBV5-1 with TRBJ2-7, with TRBD2 matching 7 bases. This CDR3 has 14 amino acids. CDR1 is SGHRS and CDR2 is YFSETQ in the germline V gene. Trimming removed 0 bases from V and 9 bases from J; junction bases left unmatched: 9.

V and J are TRBV3-1 (or the pseudogene TRBV3-2) and TRBJ2-4, with a tentative D call TRBD1 (6 bases). The CDR3 is 14 residues long. Per germline, CDR1 LGHDT and CDR2 YNNKEL (reference sequence). The ends were cut back, 4 bases at V and 0 bases at J, with 7 bases in the middle. The CDR3 nucleotides read TGTGCCAGCAGCCTGGACAGAGCCAAAAACATTCAGTACTTC. Its protein is CASSLDRAKNIQYF.

In its sample, this clone was seen a few times. This chain connects TRBV28 to TRBJ1-5; maybe TRBD1 (5 bases). This CDR3 is built from 16 residues. The germline V and J ends were trimmed by 5 bases and 6 bases, with 20 bases remaining between them. Germline values: CDR1 MDHEN, CDR2 SYDVKM. The CDR3 loop is CASSPRGAGGSQPQHF. CDR3 sequence (DNA): TGTGCCAGCAGTCCTCGCGGGGCGGGGGGAAGTCAGCCCCAGCATTTT. Based on the CDR3 plus reference TRBV28 and TRBJ1-5, the full variable domain is DVKVTQSSRYLVKRTGEKVFLECVQDMDHENMFWYRQDPGLGLRLIYFSYDVKMKEKGDIPEGYSVSREKKERFSLILESASTNQTSMYLCASSPRGAGGSQPQHFGDGTRLSIL.

The chain uses TRBV7-9 and TRBJ1-4, with 7 bases aligning to TRBD1. CDR3 length: 15 residues. The V segment lost 0 bases and the J segment 5 bases; nucleotides outside the gene matches: 3. Germline V gives CDR1 SEHNR, CDR2 FQNEAQ (reference sequence). The CDR3 region has the DNA TGTGCCAGCAGCTTAGCGGCAGGGGGGAATGAAAAACTGTTTTTT. It codes for CASSLAAGGNEKLFF.

V usage is TRBV7-9 and J usage is TRBJ1-2; unclear D gene. The V end lost 3 bases, the J end lost 0 bases, and 8 bases lay between the germline ends. CDR1 and CDR2 from the germline V gene are SEHNR and FQNEAQ (reference sequence). CDR3 length: 14 amino acids. The CDR3 DNA reads TGTGCCAGCAGCTTCCTTTCAGCTAACTATGGCTACACCTTC. Amino acid sequence: CASSFLSANYGYTF.

This rearrangement joins TRBV29-1 to TRBJ2-7, with D maybe TRBD2 (5 bases). V lost 4 bases to trimming and J lost 7 bases, with 14 bases between them. The CDR3 length is 12 residues. In germline, CDR1 is SQVTM, CDR2 ANQGSEA. The chain's CDR3 is CSVVSGPAEQYF. Here the CDR3 DNA reads TGCAGCGTTGTCAGCGGCCCTGCGGAGCAGTACTTC.

The chain recombines TRBV6-5 with TRBJ1-2; the match to TRBD1 covers 11 bases. Germline CDR1 reads MNHEY; CDR2 reads SVGAGI. The CDR3 sequence is 14 residues long. Trimming cost V 2 bases and J 7 bases; bases outside gene matches: 3. This CDR3 is CASSYRDRGFGYTF. DNA of the CDR3: TGTGCCAGCAGTTACCGGGACAGGGGGTTTGGCTACACCTTC.

This clone appeared a few times. The rearrangement links TRBV13 to TRBJ1-2; D is unresolved. Deletions cut 10 bases from V and 4 bases from J, with 13 bases between. CDR3 length: 12 residues. The germline gives CDR1 PRHDT, CDR2 FYEKMQ (reference sequence). The CDR3 protein is CATTNRGYGYTF. The DNA for the CDR3 is TGTGCCACCACGAACCGGGGCTATGGCTACACCTTC.

The chain joins TRBV6-5 to TRBJ1-1; a weak D match, TRBD1 (5 bases). The CDR3 loop spans 15 amino acids. CDR1 MNHEY and CDR2 SVGAGI come from the germline V gene. With 7 bases removed from V and 4 bases from J, the gap between germline ends came to 19 bases. This CDR3 reads CASTPRGGVGTEAFF. CDR3 in DNA: TGTGCCAGCACCCCCCGGGGGGGGGTGGGCACTGAAGCTTTCTTT.

The chain links TRBV7-2 to TRBJ2-3; no clear D gene. The V end lost 5 bases, the J end lost 0 bases, and 6 bases lay between the germline ends. The CDR3 loop spans 13 amino acids. CDR1 SGHTA and CDR2 FQGNSA come from the germline V gene. Written as DNA, the CDR3 is TGTGCCAGCAGCGTGGAGAGCACAGATACGCAGTATTTT. The encoded protein is CASSVESTDTQYF.

J is TRBJ2-2 and V is TRBV19, with TRBD1 matching over 8 bases. The CDR3 is 17 residues long. V lost 5 bases to trimming and J lost 3 bases; unmatched junction nucleotides: 11. CDR1 LNHDA and CDR2 SQIVND come from the germline V gene (reference sequence). CDR3 in amino acids: CASSLIRLDRDTGELFF. The CDR3 DNA reads TGTGCCAGTAGTCTAATCCGGTTGGACAGGGACACCGGGGAGCTGTTTTTT.

CDR3 in DNA: TGTGCCAGCAGCTTAGGTGGAGGGGGCTTCGAGCAGTACTTC. It translates to CASSLGGGGFEQYF. This chain links TRBV13 with TRBJ2-7, with D possibly TRBD1 on 7 matching bases. Trimming shortened V by 0 bases and J by 6 bases, and 12 bases separated the two germline ends. Germline V gene sequence: CDR1 PRHDT, CDR2 FYEKMQ (reference sequence). The CDR3 has 14 residues.

The rearrangement uses TRBV18 and TRBJ1-2; possibly TRBD1 for D (5 bases). This CDR3 comprises 13 residues. V lost 0 bases to trimming and J lost 7 bases, with 9 bases between them. CDR1 and CDR2 from the germline V gene are KGHSH and LQKENI. CDR3 protein: CASSPPGGGGYTF. The CDR3 region has the DNA TGTGCCAGCTCACCACCGGGGGGAGGTGGCTACACCTTC.

The genes are TRBV2 and TRBJ1-5; weak D call: TRBD1 (6 bases). The CDR3 covers 16 residues. Germline V gene data show CDR1 as SNHLY and CDR2 as FYNNEI. Trimming pared 4 bases from V and 3 bases from J, leaving 16 bases between. As DNA, the CDR3 is TGTGCCAGCAGTGTCTCGGGGGGCGCTTACAATCAGCCCCAGCATTTT. Amino acids: CASSVSGGAYNQPQHF.

The chain combines TRBV12-3 or TRBV12-4 with TRBJ2-2, with a tentative D call TRBD2 (7 bases). V was pared by 11 bases and J by 5 bases, with 15 bases between. The CDR3 covers 13 residues. This chain's CDR3 is CASAGAGTGELFF. The CDR3 region has the DNA TGTGCCTCGGCGGGGGCTGGTACCGGGGAGCTGTTTTTT.

The genes are TRBV3-1 (or the pseudogene TRBV3-2) and TRBJ1-1; unclear D gene. Germline CDR1 reads LGHDT; CDR2 reads YNNKEL (reference sequence). V was clipped by 2 bases and J by 3 bases, with 4 bases between them. The CDR3 is 12 residues long. The CDR3 nucleotides are TGTGCCAGCAGCCAATCGTACACTGAAGCTTTCTTT. Translating it yields CASSQSYTEAFF.

V and J are TRBV30 and TRBJ2-2, with 7 positions matching TRBD1. From germline, CDR1 is GTSNPN and CDR2 SVGIG (reference sequence). V shed 0 bases and J 6 bases; nucleotides not matched to a gene: 7. CDR3 size: 15 residues. The CDR3: CAWSVNRGIAGELFF. The CDR3 nucleotides are TGTGCCTGGAGTGTTAACAGGGGAATCGCCGGGGAGCTGTTTTTT.

This sequence joins TRBV21-1 and TRBJ1-5; the table's D call TRBD1 went unverified against the DNA. TRBV21-1 is recorded as a pseudogene. The CDR3 is 14 amino acids. The CDR3 sequence: CASSAPGGPQPQHF. DNA of the CDR3: TGTGCCAGCAGCGCGCCAGGGGGACCTCAGCCCCAGCATTTT.

This chain links TRBV5-1 with TRBJ1-5, with 9 positions matching TRBD1. CDR1 and CDR2 (germline): SGHRS, YFSETQ. CDR3 size: 15 residues. V was clipped by 4 bases and J by 9 bases; unmatched bases: 11. This CDR3 reads CASSVEGQGRGPQHF. CDR3 in DNA: TGCGCCAGCAGCGTCGAGGGACAGGGTAGGGGGCCCCAGCATTTT.

V usage is TRBV2 and J usage is TRBJ2-5; D is perhaps TRBD1 (6 bases). With 10 bases removed from V and 2 bases from J, the gap between germline ends came to 14 bases. This CDR3 spans 13 amino acids. The germline V gene has CDR1 SNHLY and CDR2 FYNNEI. The CDR3: CAIHLDRQETQYF. The CDR3 region has the DNA TGTGCCATCCACCTCGACAGGCAAGAGACCCAGTACTTC.

This sequence joins TRBV18 and TRBJ1-1; D possibly corresponds to TRBD1 (5 bases). V lost 6 bases and J lost 0, with 8 bases in between. CDR1 KGHSH and CDR2 LQKENI come from the germline V gene. The CDR3 runs 13 residues. The CDR3 bases are TGTGCCAGCTCTCAGGACATGAACACTGAAGCTTTCTTT. This translates into CASSQDMNTEAFF.

V usage is TRBV30 and J usage is TRBJ2-6; weak D call: TRBD1 (6 bases). The CDR3 contains 15 residues. V lost 3 bases and J 2 bases, leaving 11 bases between the germline ends. Germline V gives CDR1 GTSNPN, CDR2 SVGIG (reference sequence). For the CDR3, the DNA is TGTGCCTGGAGCGACCGGACAGCTGGGGCCAACGTCCTGACTTTC. This sequence encodes CAWSDRTAGANVLTF.

V gene TRBV7-2 combines with J gene TRBJ2-7; D is possibly TRBD1 (5 bases). Looked up from germline, CDR1 is SGHTA and CDR2 is FQGNSA. V dropped 0 bases and J dropped 1 base, with 10 bases sitting between them. The CDR3 length is 15 residues. The CDR3 region has the DNA TGTGCCAGCAGCTTAGCAGGACACGAATCCTACGAGCAGTACTTC. This codes for CASSLAGHESYEQYF.

This chain connects TRBV24-1 to TRBJ2-5; 9 nucleotides line up with TRBD1. Looked up from germline, CDR1 is KGHDR and CDR2 is SFDVKD. This CDR3 has 16 residues. Unmatched junction bases numbered 9, after V lost 4 bases and J lost 4 bases. CDR3 amino acids: CATSDPGQGLSETQYF. The CDR3 coding sequence is TGTGCCACCAGTGACCCGGGACAGGGACTGTCAGAGACCCAGTACTTC.

The rearrangement joins TRBV6-6 to TRBJ1-2, with D possibly matching TRBD1 (6 bases). The germline V and J ends were trimmed by 5 bases and 7 bases, with 17 bases remaining between them. Germline values: CDR1 MNHNY, CDR2 SVGAGI (reference sequence). The CDR3 is 14 residues long. For the CDR3, the DNA is TGTGCCAGCAGTACATCCCGGACAGTGAGTGGCTACACCTTC. Amino acid sequence: CASSTSRTVSGYTF.

V is TRBV4-3 and J is TRBJ1-4; D gene unclear. Germline CDR1 is LGHNA and CDR2 is YSLEER. The germline V and J ends were trimmed by 2 bases and 4 bases, with 11 bases remaining between them. The CDR3 contains 15 residues. The DNA of the CDR3 is TGCGCCAGCAGCCAAACGGGAGTAGGTAATGAAAAACTGTTTTTT. Translating it yields CASSQTGVGNEKLFF.

The J gene is TRBJ1-5, the V gene TRBV19, with D unresolved. This CDR3 is 16 amino acids long. Germline V CDR1 and CDR2: LNHDA, SQIVND (reference sequence). V was shortened by 2 bases and J by 3 bases, with 14 bases between the two germline ends. CDR3 in DNA: TGTGCCAGTAGTATAATTACCGGGGTTAACAATCAGCCCCAGCATTTT. It encodes CASSIITGVNNQPQHF.

The chain couples TRBV6-5 to TRBJ2-7, with D perhaps matching TRBD1 (5 bases). CDR3 length: 16 amino acids. V was shortened by 4 bases and J by 2 bases, with 18 bases between the two germline ends. CDR1 is MNHEY, CDR2 SVGAGI, per germline. CDR3 sequence reads: CASSSRGGQGTYEQYF. The CDR3, as DNA: TGTGCCAGCAGTTCAAGGGGTGGCCAGGGCACCTACGAGCAGTACTTC.

This clone was recorded only once. The gene calls are TRBV5-1 and TRBJ1-5; 7 nucleotides match TRBD1. Losses at the gene ends were 4 bases for V and 4 bases for J; bases not matched to a gene: 8. Germline values: CDR1 SGHRS, CDR2 YFSETQ. This CDR3 spans 15 amino acids. The CDR3 region is CASSPYPGGNQPQHF. CDR3 coding DNA: TGCGCCAGCAGCCCGTACCCAGGGGGTAATCAGCCCCAGCATTTT. The full variable domain, in which reference TRBV5-1 and TRBJ1-5 provide the parts outside the CDR3, is KAGVTQTPRYLIKTRGQQVTLSCSPISGHRSVSWYQQTPGQGLQFLFEYFSETQRNKGNFPGRFSGRQFSNSRSEMNVSTLELGDSALYLCASSPYPGGNQPQHFGDGTRLSIL.

This rearrangement joins TRBV24-1 to TRBJ1-2; D possibly corresponds to TRBD1 (6 bases). Deletions cut 1 base from V and 5 bases from J, with 10 bases between. Germline values: CDR1 KGHDR, CDR2 SFDVKD. The CDR3 is 14 residues long. This CDR3 is CATSDFRGKYGYTF. Here the CDR3 DNA reads TGTGCCACCAGTGATTTCAGGGGCAAGTATGGCTACACCTTC.